The 24 T cell receptor beta chains reported below all come from one sample, sequenced in a study of blood T cells in healthy people across ages. It was with a sample-barcoded 5' primer and a J-beta primer mix that a second PCR of about 7 to 12 cycles was run. One entry per CDR3 protein results from TCRdb running MiXCR on the 5' RACE reads. The data show about 2 million distinct CDR3 sequences, roughly 52% seen once. The sequenced sample consisted of blood. All receptors derive from a woman in her thirties or forties in good health.

The chain recombines TRBV25-1 with TRBJ1-2; TRBD1 matches 7 bases. The V gene's germline CDR1 is MGHDK and CDR2 SYGVNS. The CDR3 runs 15 residues. Germline trimming cut 3 bases from V and 6 bases from J; bases unmatched to any gene: 10. CDR3 bases: TGTGCCAGCAGTGACCAGCTAGGGACAGCCAATGGCTACACCTTC. It is translated as CASSDQLGTANGYTF.

This chain links TRBV20-1 with TRBJ2-5; 12 bases fit TRBD2. Looked up from germline, CDR1 is DFQATT and CDR2 is SNEGSKA (reference sequence). V gave up 5 bases and J gave up 5 bases; unmatched junction bases: 6. The CDR3 runs 14 residues. CDR3 nucleotide sequence: TGCAGTGCTCCCCCCGGGACTAGCGGGGAGACCCAGTACTTC. It specifies CSAPPGTSGETQYF.

V is TRBV4-3 and J is TRBJ2-7; 8 bases are a match to TRBD2. With 0 bases clipped from V and 1 base from J, the junction kept 8 bases outside the gene matches. Germline lookup yields CDR1 LGHNA and CDR2 YSLEER. The CDR3 sequence is 17 residues long. The CDR3 bases are TGCGCCAGCAGCCAAGACGGGGGGGGAGGCTCTTCCTACGAGCAGTACTTC. Translated: CASSQDGGGGSSYEQYF.

The V gene is TRBV4-1, the J gene TRBJ1-2; D not certain. V lost 3 bases and J lost 8, with 16 bases in between. Germline CDR1 reads MGHRA; CDR2 reads YSYEKL. The CDR3 runs 14 residues. The CDR3 here is CASSQDLPRLGYTF. CDR3 bases: TGCGCCAGCAGCCAGGATCTTCCTAGACTCGGCTACACCTTC.

The chain links TRBV5-1 to TRBJ1-4; a possible D gene is TRBD1 (6 bases). Per the germline V gene, CDR1 is SGHRS and CDR2 is YFSETQ. V dropped 0 bases and J dropped 8 bases, with 17 bases sitting between them. The CDR3 consists of 16 residues. Here the CDR3 DNA reads TGCGCCAGCAGCTTGGGAATTACAGGGAACGGGGAAAAACTGTTTTTT. It translates to CASSLGITGNGEKLFF. The complete variable domain, with remaining parts taken from reference TRBV5-1 and TRBJ1-4, reads KAGVTQTPRYLIKTRGQQVTLSCSPISGHRSVSWYQQTPGQGLQFLFEYFSETQRNKGNFPGRFSGRQFSNSRSEMNVSTLELGDSALYLCASSLGITGNGEKLFFGSGTQLSVL.

V usage is TRBV28 and J usage is TRBJ2-4; D gene uncertain. The CDR3 consists of 14 residues. Trimming took off 3 bases at V and 5 bases at J, with 11 bases between the two ends. Germline loops: CDR1 MDHEN, CDR2 SYDVKM. The CDR3 reads CASSFIQEQNIQYF. DNA of the CDR3: TGTGCCAGCAGTTTTATCCAGGAACAAAACATTCAGTACTTC. Full variable domain (outside the CDR3, taken from reference TRBV28 and TRBJ2-4): DVKVTQSSRYLVKRTGEKVFLECVQDMDHENMFWYRQDPGLGLRLIYFSYDVKMKEKGDIPEGYSVSREKKERFSLILESASTNQTSMYLCASSFIQEQNIQYFGAGTRLSVL.

This chain uses TRBV7-6 with TRBJ2-5; TRBD2 agrees at 9 bases. The ends lost 5 bases at V and 1 base at J; junction bases unmatched: 5. This CDR3 has 15 amino acids. Germline CDR1 is SGHVS and CDR2 is FNYEAQ. CDR3 loop: CASSHRRGGQETQYF. CDR3 nucleotides: TGTGCCAGCAGCCATAGGCGGGGGGGCCAAGAGACCCAGTACTTC.

The rearrangement joins TRBV15 to TRBJ2-6; the match to TRBD1 covers 7 bases. V gave up 0 bases and J gave up 0 bases; unmatched junction bases: 11. The CDR3 runs to 20 residues. Looked up from germline, CDR1 is LNHNV and CDR2 is YYDKDF (reference sequence). The DNA of the CDR3 is TGTGCCACCAGCAGAGATTACGGAGACAGGGACCCCTCTGGGGCCAACGTCCTGACTTTC. This encodes CATSRDYGDRDPSGANVLTF.

This clonotype appeared a single time. The rearrangement links TRBV20-1 to TRBJ2-5; a possible D gene is TRBD2 (6 bases). Judging by the DNA end, TRBJ2-1 fits better; the J call may be wrong. Germline CDR1 reads DFQATT; CDR2 reads SNEGSKA (reference sequence). The CDR3 consists of 13 residues. CDR3 DNA sequence: TGCAGTGCTGGCGGGACCAACCAAGAGACCCAGTTCTTC. Protein product: CSAGGTNQETQFF.

The V gene is TRBV7-2, the J gene TRBJ2-1; D is perhaps TRBD1 or TRBD2 (6 bases each). Trimming pared 2 bases from V and 3 bases from J, leaving 20 bases between. The CDR3 consists of 18 residues. Germline CDR1 is SGHTA and CDR2 is FQGNSA. CDR3 coding DNA: TGTGCCAGCAGCTTAACTCGGTTGGGGGGCGTAGGCTACAATGAGCAGTTCTTC. This gives the protein CASSLTRLGGVGYNEQFF.

A few counts support this clonotype. The genes are TRBV6-1 and TRBJ2-1; D remains unclear. V lost 3 bases to trimming and J lost 0 bases, with 6 bases between them. Germline V lookup: CDR1 MNHNS, CDR2 SASEGT. The CDR3 loop spans 14 amino acids. The CDR3, as DNA: TGTGCCAGCAGTGACGGGTTCTCCTACAATGAGCAGTTCTTC. This encodes CASSDGFSYNEQFF.

This chain uses TRBV5-1 with TRBJ2-5; possible D gene TRBD1, 5 bases. The better agreement between TRBJ2-1 and the DNA end casts doubt on the J call. CDR3 size: 14 residues. Germline V CDR1 and CDR2: SGHRS, YFSETQ. The CDR3: CASTWGTVQETQFF. In DNA, the CDR3 is TGCGCCAGCACCTGGGGTACGGTACAGGAGACCCAGTTCTTC.

The chain couples TRBV19 to TRBJ2-7, with a possible D match to TRBD2 (5 bases). V shed 0 bases and J shed 3 bases, with 12 bases lying between them. This CDR3 comprises 15 residues. The germline gives CDR1 LNHDA, CDR2 SQIVND (reference sequence). The CDR3 is CASSIEGGHHYEQYF. The CDR3 nucleotides are TGTGCCAGTAGTATAGAGGGCGGGCACCACTACGAGCAGTACTTC.

The genes are TRBV25-1 and TRBJ2-5; D is undetermined. The CDR3 extends over 15 amino acids. Germline V gives CDR1 MGHDK, CDR2 SYGVNS. The germline V and J ends were trimmed by 3 bases and 1 base, with 12 bases remaining between them. CDR3 residues: CASSELSSPQETQYF. The CDR3 DNA follows: TGTGCCAGCAGTGAGTTATCCAGCCCCCAAGAGACCCAGTACTTC.

The rearrangement links TRBV7-9 to TRBJ2-1, with TRBD2 identical over 9 bases. The J segment lost 0 bases and the V segment lost 1 base, leaving 7 bases of the junction unmatched. The CDR3 contains 18 residues. Germline loops: CDR1 SEHNR, CDR2 FQNEAQ (reference sequence). The CDR3 protein is CASSLGASGVSSYNEQFF. CDR3 in DNA: TGTGCCAGCAGCTTAGGGGCTAGCGGGGTTAGCTCCTACAATGAGCAGTTCTTC.

The V and J genes are TRBV6-2 or TRBV6-3 and TRBJ2-3; no clear D gene. The CDR3 contains 13 residues. Between the trimmed V and J ends, which lost 6 bases and 5 bases, there was a span of 12 bases. The germline gives CDR1 MNHEY, CDR2 SVGEGT. The CDR3 nucleotides are TGTGCCAGCAGGGTTACGTCAGGAGATACGCAGTATTTT. It translates to CASRVTSGDTQYF.

CDR3 DNA sequence: TGTGCCAGCAGCTTGGAGGGCAGCCATTCCTACAATGAGCAGTTCTTC. It specifies CASSLEGSHSYNEQFF. This chain joins TRBV5-6 and TRBJ2-1; D unresolved. V was cut by 0 bases and J by 1 base, with 11 bases left in between. Germline values: CDR1 SGHDT, CDR2 YYEEEE. CDR3 length: 16 amino acids.

This clonotype was observed a handful of times. The chain couples TRBV7-2 to TRBJ2-7, with 7 bases lining up with TRBD1. In germline, CDR1 is SGHTA, CDR2 FQGNSA. The length of the CDR3 is 13 residues. J gave up 6 bases and V 8 bases, and 10 bases lay outside the gene matches. The CDR3 sequence: CASRGQGVTEQYF. In DNA, the CDR3 is TGTGCCAGCCGAGGGCAGGGGGTAACCGAGCAGTACTTC.

CDR3: CASSSGGTDNEQFF. In DNA form, the CDR3 reads TGTGCCAGCAGTTCAGGTGGGACAGACAATGAGCAGTTCTTC. V is TRBV28 and J is TRBJ2-1; TRBD1 matches at 7 bases. This CDR3 spans 14 amino acids. Per germline, CDR1 MDHEN and CDR2 SYDVKM. V gave up 4 bases and J gave up 5 bases; unmatched junction bases: 5.

Notes on this clonotype: The germline gene is not matched at one end of the junction; a read error may be the cause. The chain joins TRBV7-7 to TRBJ2-7; D not resolved. CDR1 SSHAT and CDR2 FNYEAQ come from the germline V gene (reference sequence). This CDR3 is 15 amino acids long. The CDR3 DNA sequence: TGTGCTAGCAGCTTAGGAGCTGGGGAAAGTAATGAGCAGTACTTC. Its translation: CASSLGAGESNEQYF.

The V gene is TRBV5-1, the J gene TRBJ2-7; D is possibly TRBD2 (5 bases). The V end was cut by 0 bases, the J end by 6 bases, with 10 bases between. The germline V gene has CDR1 SGHRS and CDR2 YFSETQ. CDR3 length: 13 amino acids. CDR3: CASSLAGVSEQYF. In nucleotides, the CDR3 is TGCGCCAGCAGCTTGGCCGGGGTAAGCGAGCAGTACTTC.

The rearrangement joins TRBV6-5 to TRBJ1-2; 8 positions agree with TRBD1. In germline, CDR1 is MNHEY, CDR2 SVGAGI. V lost 7 bases and J lost 7; bases outside the gene matches: 5. This CDR3 has 12 amino acids. CDR3 nucleotide sequence: TGTGCCAGCACCTACGGACAGGGTGGCTACACCTTC. Its protein product is CASTYGQGGYTF.

This clonotype was detected a few times. The genes are TRBV27 and TRBJ2-5, with 10 positions matching TRBD1. V shed 4 bases and J 3 bases; nucleotides not matched to a gene: 14. The germline V gene has CDR1 MNHEY and CDR2 SMNVEV (reference sequence). The length of the CDR3 is 18 residues. In DNA form, the CDR3 reads TGTGCCAGCAGTTCCGACAGGGGGCCCGGCCCGTTGAAAGAGACCCAGTACTTC. It is translated as CASSSDRGPGPLKETQYF.

The V call is TRBV5-6, the J call TRBJ1-2; a weak D match, TRBD1 (5 bases). Germline CDR1 SGHDT, CDR2 YYEEEE. The V end lost 0 bases, the J end lost 4 bases, and 13 bases lay between the germline ends. This CDR3 region has 15 residues. The CDR3: CASSLALRGVYGYTF. CDR3 in DNA: TGTGCCAGCAGCTTGGCCCTGAGGGGCGTCTATGGCTACACCTTC.